This T cell receptor beta chain was observed in a study of PD-1 blockade in classical Hodgkin lymphoma. For the study at large: Once every 2 weeks, patients received intravenous nivolumab at 3 mg/kg.

Study-wide results and caveats: By C4D1 there was a significant rise in CD4+ TCR diversity but not in CD8+ TCR diversity. According to reports, newly diagnosed patients had lower baseline TCR diversity than healthy donors, and relapsed/refractory patients had lower baseline TCR diversity still.

The CDR3 runs to 16 residues. Germline lookup yields CDR1 SEHNR and CDR2 FQNEAQ (reference sequence). With V trimmed by 5 bases and J by 5 bases, 11 bases remained unmatched. Autologous stem cell transplantation was followed by relapse in every patient, and brentuximab vedotin exposure varied. This clone was detected only a few times. Its antigen is not identified. The protocol was immunoSEQ multiplex PCR, while the TCRdb copy is restricted to in-frame clones and leaves out a portion. The sample comprises 50,000 or so clones, approximately 73% of which are singletons, and around 15% rests with the top ten.

The rearrangement joins TRBV7-9 to TRBJ2-1; 8 positions match TRBD1. The source is a human donor with classical Hodgkin lymphoma. Sequenced material: peripheral blood mononuclear cells (PBMCs), taken before the second cycle of nivolumab. CDR3 amino acids: CASSEPGTGYDNEQFF. In nucleotides, the CDR3 is TGTGCCAGCAGCGAGCCCGGGACAGGCTACGACAATGAGCAGTTCTTC. The entire variable domain, with the rest obtained from reference TRBV7-9 and TRBJ2-1, is as follows: DTGVSQNPRHKITKRGQNVTFRCDPISEHNRLYWYRQTLGQGPEFLTYFQNEAQLEKSRLLSDRFSAERPKGSFSTLEIQRTEQGDSAMYLCASSEPGTGYDNEQFFGPGTRLTVL.